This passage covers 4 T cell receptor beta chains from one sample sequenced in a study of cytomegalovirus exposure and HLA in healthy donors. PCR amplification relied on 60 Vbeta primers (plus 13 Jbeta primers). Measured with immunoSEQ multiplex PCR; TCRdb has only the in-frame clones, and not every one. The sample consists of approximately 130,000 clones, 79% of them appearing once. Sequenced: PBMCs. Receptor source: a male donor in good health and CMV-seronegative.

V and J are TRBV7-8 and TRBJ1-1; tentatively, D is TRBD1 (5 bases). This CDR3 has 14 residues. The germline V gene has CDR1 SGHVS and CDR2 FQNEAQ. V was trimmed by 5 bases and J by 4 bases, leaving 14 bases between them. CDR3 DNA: TGTGCCAGCAGCGAGCAGGGTAGGGGCACTGAAGCTTTCTTT. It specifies CASSEQGRGTEAFF.

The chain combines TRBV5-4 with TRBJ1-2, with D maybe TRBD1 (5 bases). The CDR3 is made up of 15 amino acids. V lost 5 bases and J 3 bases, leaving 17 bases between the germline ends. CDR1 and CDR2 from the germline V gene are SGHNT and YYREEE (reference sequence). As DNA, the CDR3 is TGTGCCAGCAGTTCTCAACAGGTCCCCCACTATGGCTACACCTTC. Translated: CASSSQQVPHYGYTF.

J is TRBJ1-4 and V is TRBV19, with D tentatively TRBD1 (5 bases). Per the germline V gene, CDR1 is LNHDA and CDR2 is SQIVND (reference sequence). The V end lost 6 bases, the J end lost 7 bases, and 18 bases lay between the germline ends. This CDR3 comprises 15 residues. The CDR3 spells CASRKTWGGSEKLFF. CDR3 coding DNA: TGTGCCAGTAGAAAAACCTGGGGGGGGAGTGAAAAACTGTTTTTT.

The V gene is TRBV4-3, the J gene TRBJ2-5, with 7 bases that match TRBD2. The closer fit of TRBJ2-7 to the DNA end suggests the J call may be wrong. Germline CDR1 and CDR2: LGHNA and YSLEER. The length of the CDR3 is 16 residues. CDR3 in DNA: TGCGCCAGCAGCCAAGACGGGCAGCGGGATGCCTACGAGCAGTACTTC. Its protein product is CASSQDGQRDAYEQYF.